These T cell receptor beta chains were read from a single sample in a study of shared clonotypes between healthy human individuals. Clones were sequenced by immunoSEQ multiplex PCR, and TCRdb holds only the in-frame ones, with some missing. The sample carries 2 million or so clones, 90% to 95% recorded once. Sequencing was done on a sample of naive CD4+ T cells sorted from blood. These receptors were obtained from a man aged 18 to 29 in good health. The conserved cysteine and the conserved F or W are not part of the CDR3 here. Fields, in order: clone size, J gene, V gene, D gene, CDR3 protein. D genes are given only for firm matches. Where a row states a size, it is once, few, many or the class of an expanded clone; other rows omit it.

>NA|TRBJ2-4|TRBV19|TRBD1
ASSLQGLAKNIQY
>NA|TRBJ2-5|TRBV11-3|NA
ASSLDLGETQY
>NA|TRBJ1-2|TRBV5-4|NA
ASSLAQEANYGYT
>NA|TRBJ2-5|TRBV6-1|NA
ASQLLGKETQY
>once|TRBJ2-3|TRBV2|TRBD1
ASCRQGISITDTQY
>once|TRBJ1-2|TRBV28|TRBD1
ASRERQGLNYGYT
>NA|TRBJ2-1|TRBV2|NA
ASSVEDRSHNEQF
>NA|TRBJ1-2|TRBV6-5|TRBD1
ASRWAGGGYT
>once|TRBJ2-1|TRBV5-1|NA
ASSSQVTNNEQF
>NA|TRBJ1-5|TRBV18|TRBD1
ASSPLGTGANQPQH
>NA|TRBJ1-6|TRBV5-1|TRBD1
ASSPTGGNSPLH
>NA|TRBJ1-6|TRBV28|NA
ASRWGRYSYNSPLH
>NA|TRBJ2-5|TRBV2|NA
ASSLMGTDQETQY
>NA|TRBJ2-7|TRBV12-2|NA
ASRLGEGDFSYEQY
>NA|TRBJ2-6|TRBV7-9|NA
ASSLASRGTGANVLT
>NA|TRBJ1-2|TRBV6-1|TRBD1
ASSGDRGRSGYT
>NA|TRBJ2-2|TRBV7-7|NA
ASSLEGLNTGELF
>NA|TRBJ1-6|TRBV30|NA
AWSVGLISYNSPLH
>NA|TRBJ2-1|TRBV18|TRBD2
ASSEGLAGYNEQF
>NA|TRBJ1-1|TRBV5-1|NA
ASNLDLGNTEAF
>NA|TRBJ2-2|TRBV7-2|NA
ASSKAANTGELF
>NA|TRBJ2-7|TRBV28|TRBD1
ASSSPDRANYEQY
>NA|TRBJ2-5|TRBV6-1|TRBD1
ASSESGQGSRY
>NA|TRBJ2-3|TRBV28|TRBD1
ASSLGTGSTDTQY
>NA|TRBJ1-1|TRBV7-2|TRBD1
ASSPQGAGGTEAF
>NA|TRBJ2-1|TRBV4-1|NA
ASSQGGAAYNEQF
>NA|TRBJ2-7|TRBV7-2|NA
ASSSSGAYEQY
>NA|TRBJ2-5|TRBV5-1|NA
ASSDLLETQY
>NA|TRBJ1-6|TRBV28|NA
ASSLSGGGGSPLH
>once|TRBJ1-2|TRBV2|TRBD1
ASGRGLYGYT